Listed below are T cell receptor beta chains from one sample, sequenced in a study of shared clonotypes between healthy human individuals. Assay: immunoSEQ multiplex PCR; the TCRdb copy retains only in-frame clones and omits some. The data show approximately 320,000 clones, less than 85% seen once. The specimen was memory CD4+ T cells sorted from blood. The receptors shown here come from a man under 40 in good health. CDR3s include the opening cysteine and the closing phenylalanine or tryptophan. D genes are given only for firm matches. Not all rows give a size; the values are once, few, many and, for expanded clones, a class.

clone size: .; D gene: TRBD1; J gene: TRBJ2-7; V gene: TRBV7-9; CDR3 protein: CASSTMTGGYEQYF; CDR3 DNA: TGTGCCAGCAGCACTATGACAGGGGGCTACGAGCAGTACTTC
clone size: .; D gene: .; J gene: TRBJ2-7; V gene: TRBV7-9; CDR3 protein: CASTTSHEQYF; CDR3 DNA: TGTGCCAGCACCACGAGCCACGAGCAGTACTTC
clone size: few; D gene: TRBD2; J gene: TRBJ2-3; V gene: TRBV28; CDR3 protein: CATTGGGTDTQYF; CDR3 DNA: TGTGCCACTACGGGGGGGGGCACAGATACGCAGTATTTT
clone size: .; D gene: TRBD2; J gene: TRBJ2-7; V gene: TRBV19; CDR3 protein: CATGPSGRYEQYF; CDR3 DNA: TGTGCCACTGGGCCTAGCGGGAGGTACGAGCAGTACTTC
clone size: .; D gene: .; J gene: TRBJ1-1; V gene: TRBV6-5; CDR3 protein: CASSFQGRNTEAFF; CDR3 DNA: TGTGCCAGCAGTTTCCAGGGGCGGAACACTGAAGCTTTCTTT
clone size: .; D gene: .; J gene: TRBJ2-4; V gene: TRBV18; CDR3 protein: CASSPTGPGGDIQYF; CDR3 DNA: TGTGCCAGCTCACCGACTGGACCAGGGGGGGACATTCAGTACTTC
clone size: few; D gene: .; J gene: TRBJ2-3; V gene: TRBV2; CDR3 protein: CASSLEGLADTQYF; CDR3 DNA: TGTGCCAGCAGCCTCGAAGGTTTGGCAGATACGCAGTATTTT
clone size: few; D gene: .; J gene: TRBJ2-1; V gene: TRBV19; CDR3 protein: CASSSGLGEQFF; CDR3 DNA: TGTGCCAGTAGTTCGGGACTGGGTGAGCAGTTCTTC
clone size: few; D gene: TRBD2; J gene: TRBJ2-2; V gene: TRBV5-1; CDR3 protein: CASSLREGPGELFF; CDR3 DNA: TGCGCCAGCAGCTTACGGGAGGGTCCCGGGGAGCTGTTTTTT
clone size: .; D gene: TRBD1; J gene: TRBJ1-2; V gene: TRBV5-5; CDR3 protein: CASSPIQGMSGYTF; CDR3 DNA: TGTGCCAGCAGCCCAATACAGGGGATGAGTGGCTACACCTTC
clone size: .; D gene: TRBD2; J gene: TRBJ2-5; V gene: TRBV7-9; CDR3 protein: CASSLLAGGGETQYF; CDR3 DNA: TGTGCCAGCAGCTTGCTGGCGGGAGGTGGAGAGACCCAGTACTTC
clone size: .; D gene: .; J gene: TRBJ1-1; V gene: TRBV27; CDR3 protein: CASSSSRQMRTEAFF; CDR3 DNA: TGTGCCAGCAGCTCCTCTCGGCAGATGAGGACTGAAGCTTTCTTT
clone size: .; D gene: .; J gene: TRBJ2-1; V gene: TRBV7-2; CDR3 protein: CASSLDSFDEQFF; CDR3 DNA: TGTGCCAGCAGCTTAGACTCCTTCGATGAGCAGTTCTTC
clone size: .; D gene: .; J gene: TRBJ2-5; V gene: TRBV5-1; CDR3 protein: CASSLGVRKETQYF; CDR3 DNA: TGCGCCAGCAGCTTGGGAGTTCGTAAGGAGACCCAGTACTTC
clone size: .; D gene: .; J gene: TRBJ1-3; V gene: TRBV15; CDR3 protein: CATSGRPGPSGNTIYF; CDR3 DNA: TGTGCCACCAGCGGAAGGCCGGGGCCCTCTGGAAACACCATATATTTT
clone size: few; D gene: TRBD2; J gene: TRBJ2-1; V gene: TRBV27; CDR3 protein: CASSSEREILGEQFF; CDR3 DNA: TGTGCCAGCAGTTCTGAGCGGGAGATCTTAGGTGAGCAGTTCTTC
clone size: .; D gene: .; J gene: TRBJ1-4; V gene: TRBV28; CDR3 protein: CASSLTGWEKLFF; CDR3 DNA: TGTGCCAGCAGTTTAACAGGTTGGGAAAAACTGTTTTTT
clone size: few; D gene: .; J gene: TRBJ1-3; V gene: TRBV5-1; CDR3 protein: CASSPGRGAGNTIYF; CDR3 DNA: TGCGCCAGCAGCCCCGGGAGGGGGGCTGGAAACACCATATATTTT
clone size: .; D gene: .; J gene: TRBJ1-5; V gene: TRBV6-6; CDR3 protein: CASSYLRGQPQHF; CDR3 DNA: TGTGCCAGCAGTTACCTCAGGGGTCAGCCCCAGCATTTT
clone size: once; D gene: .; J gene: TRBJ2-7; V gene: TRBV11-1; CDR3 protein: CASSNSQYEQYF; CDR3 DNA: TGTGCCAGCAGCAATTCACAGTACGAGCAGTACTTC
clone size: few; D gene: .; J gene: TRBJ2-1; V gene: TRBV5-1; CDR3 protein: CASSNGGRNNEQFF; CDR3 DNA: TGCGCCAGCAGCAACGGGGGACGGAACAATGAGCAGTTCTTC
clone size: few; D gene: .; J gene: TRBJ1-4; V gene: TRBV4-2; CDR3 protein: CASSQDPGDEKLFF; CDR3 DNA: TGTGCCAGCAGCCAAGACCCGGGGGACGAAAAACTGTTTTTT
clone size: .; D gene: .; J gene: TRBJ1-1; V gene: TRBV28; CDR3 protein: CASSLGYDTEAFF; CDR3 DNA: TGTGCCAGCAGTTTAGGGTATGACACTGAAGCTTTCTTT
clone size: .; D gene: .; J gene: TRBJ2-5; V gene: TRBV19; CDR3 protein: CASSIVGTKETQYF; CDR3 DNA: TGTGCCAGTAGTATAGTCGGGACAAAAGAGACCCAGTACTTC
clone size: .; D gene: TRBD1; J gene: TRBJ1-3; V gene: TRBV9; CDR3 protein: CASNRGDPSGNTIYF; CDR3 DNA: TGTGCCAGCAACAGGGGAGACCCCTCTGGAAACACCATATATTTT
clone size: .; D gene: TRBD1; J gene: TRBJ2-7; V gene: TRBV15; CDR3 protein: CATSRDTGTGIYEQYF; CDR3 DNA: TGTGCCACCAGCAGAGATACAGGGACAGGAATCTACGAGCAGTACTTC
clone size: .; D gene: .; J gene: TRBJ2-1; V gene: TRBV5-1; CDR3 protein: CASSLEASANEQFF; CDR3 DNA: TGCGCCAGCAGCTTGGAGGCTAGTGCCAATGAGCAGTTCTTC
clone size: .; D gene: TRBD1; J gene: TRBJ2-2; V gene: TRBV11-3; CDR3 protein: CASSLNDRANTGELFF; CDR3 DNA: TGTGCCAGCAGCTTAAATGACAGGGCGAACACCGGGGAGCTGTTTTTT
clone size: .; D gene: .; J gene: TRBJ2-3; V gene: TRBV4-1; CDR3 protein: CASSQAETTDTQYF; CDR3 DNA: TGCGCCAGCAGCCAGGCAGAAACAACAGATACGCAGTATTTT
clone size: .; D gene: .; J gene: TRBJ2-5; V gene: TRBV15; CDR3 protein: CATGRGQETQYF; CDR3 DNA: TGTGCCACCGGCAGAGGACAAGAGACCCAGTACTTC
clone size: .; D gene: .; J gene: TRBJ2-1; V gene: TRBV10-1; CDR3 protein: CASSESTLPNEQFF; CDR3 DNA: TGCGCCAGCAGTGAGTCGACTCTGCCTAATGAGCAGTTCTTC
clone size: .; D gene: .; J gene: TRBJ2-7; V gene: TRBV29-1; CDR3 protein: CSVVVGIGYEQYF; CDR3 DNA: TGCAGCGTTGTAGTGGGGATTGGGTACGAGCAGTACTTC
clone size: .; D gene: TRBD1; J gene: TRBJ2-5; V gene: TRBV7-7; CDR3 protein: CASSPDRVGKTQYF; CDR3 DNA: TGTGCCAGCAGCCCCGACAGGGTGGGAAAGACCCAGTACTTC
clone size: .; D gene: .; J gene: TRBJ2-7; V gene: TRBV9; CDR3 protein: CASSVGAAYEQYF; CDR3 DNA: TGTGCCAGCAGCGTAGGAGCCGCCTACGAGCAGTACTTC
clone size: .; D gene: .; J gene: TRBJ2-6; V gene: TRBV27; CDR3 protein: CASSSLGSGANVLTF; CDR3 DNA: TGTGCCAGCAGCTCATTGGGTTCTGGGGCCAACGTCCTGACTTTC
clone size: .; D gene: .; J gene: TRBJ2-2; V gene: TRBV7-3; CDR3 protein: CASSPTAGELFF; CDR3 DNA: TGTGCCAGCAGCCCCACGGCAGGGGAGCTGTTTTTT
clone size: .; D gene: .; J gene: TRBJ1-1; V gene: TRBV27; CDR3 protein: CASSYHHAGQSEAFF; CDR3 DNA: TGTGCCAGCAGCTACCATCACGCTGGACAGTCTGAAGCTTTCTTT
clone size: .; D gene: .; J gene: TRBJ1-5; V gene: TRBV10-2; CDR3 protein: CASNRDVNQPQHF; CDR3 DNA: TGCGCCAGCAACCGGGACGTCAATCAGCCCCAGCATTTT
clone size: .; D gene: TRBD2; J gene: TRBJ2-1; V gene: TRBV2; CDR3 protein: CASVPRASGNGEQFF; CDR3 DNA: TGTGCCAGCGTCCCCAGGGCTAGCGGGAATGGTGAGCAGTTCTTC
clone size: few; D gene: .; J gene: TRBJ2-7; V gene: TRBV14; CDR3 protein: CASSPSQGFGEQYF; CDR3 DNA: TGTGCCAGCAGCCCCTCACAGGGTTTTGGAGAGCAGTACTTC
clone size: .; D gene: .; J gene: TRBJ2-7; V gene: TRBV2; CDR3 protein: CASSENGGMGFEQYF; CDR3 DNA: TGTGCCAGCAGTGAAAACGGAGGGATGGGGTTCGAGCAGTACTTC
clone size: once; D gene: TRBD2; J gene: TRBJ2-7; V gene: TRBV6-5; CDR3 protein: CASTPGLAGEHEQYF; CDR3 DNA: TGTGCCAGCACCCCTGGACTAGCGGGAGAACACGAGCAGTACTTC
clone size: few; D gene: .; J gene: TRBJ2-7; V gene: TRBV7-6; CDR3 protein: CASSLHQGSYEQYF; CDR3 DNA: TGTGCCAGCAGCTTACACCAGGGCTCCTACGAGCAGTACTTC
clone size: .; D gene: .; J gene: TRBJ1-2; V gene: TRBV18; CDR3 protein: CASSPVGGGPDYGYTF; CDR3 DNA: TGTGCCAGCTCACCAGTCGGAGGAGGGCCGGACTATGGCTACACCTTC
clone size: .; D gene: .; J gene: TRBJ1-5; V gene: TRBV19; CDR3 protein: CASSIDPSYAYNQPQHF; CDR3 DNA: TGTGCCAGTAGTATAGACCCAAGTTATGCCTACAATCAGCCCCAGCATTTT
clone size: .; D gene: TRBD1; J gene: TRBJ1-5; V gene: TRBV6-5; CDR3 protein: CASRDRGNQPQHF; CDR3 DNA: TGTGCCAGCAGAGACAGGGGCAATCAGCCCCAGCATTTT
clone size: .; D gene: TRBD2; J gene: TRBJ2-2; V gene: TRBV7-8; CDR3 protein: CASSFGLAGTGELFF; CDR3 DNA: TGTGCCAGCAGCTTTGGACTAGCGGGGACCGGGGAGCTGTTTTTT
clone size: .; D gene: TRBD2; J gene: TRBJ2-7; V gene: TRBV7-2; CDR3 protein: CASRRGGGSYEQYF; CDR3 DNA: TGTGCCAGCAGGAGGGGCGGGGGATCCTACGAGCAGTACTTC
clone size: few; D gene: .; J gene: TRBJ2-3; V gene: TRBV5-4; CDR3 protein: CASSLNREDTQYF; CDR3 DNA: TGTGCCAGCAGCTTGAACCGTGAGGATACGCAGTATTTT
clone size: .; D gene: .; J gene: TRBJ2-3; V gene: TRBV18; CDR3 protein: CASSQGVSAHGARTQYF; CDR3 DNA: TGTGCCAGCTCACAAGGGGTGAGCGCCCACGGTGCTCGTACGCAGTATTTT
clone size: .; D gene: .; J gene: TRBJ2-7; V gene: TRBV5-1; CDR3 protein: CASSLITLGGEQYF; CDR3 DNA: TGCGCCAGCAGCTTGATTACACTGGGGGGCGAGCAGTACTTC
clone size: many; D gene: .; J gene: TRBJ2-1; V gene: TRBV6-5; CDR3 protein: CASSYSGRAGPEQFF; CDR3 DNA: TGTGCCAGCAGTTACTCAGGTAGGGCCGGCCCTGAGCAGTTCTTC
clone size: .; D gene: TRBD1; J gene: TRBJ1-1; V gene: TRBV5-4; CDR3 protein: CASSLQGASTEAFF; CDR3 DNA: TGTGCCAGCAGCTTACAGGGGGCAAGCACTGAAGCTTTCTTT